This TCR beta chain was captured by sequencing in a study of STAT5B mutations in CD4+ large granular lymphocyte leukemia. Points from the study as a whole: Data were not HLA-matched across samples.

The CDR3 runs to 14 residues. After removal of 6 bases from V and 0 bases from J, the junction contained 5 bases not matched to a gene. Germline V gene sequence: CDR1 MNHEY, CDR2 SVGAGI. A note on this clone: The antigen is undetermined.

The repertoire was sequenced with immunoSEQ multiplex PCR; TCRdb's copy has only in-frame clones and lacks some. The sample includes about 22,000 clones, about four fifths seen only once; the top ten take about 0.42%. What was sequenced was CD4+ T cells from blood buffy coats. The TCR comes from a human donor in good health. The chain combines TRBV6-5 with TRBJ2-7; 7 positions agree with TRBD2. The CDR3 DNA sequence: TGTGCCAGCAGCGACACGGGAGGCTCCTACGAGCAGTACTTC. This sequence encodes CASSDTGGSYEQYF.